The 2 T cell receptor beta chains reported below all come from one sample, sequenced in a study of shared clonotypes between healthy human individuals. Data came from immunoSEQ multiplex PCR; TCRdb stores just in-frame clones and leaves some out. Of around 300,000 clones detected, 80% to 90% appear once; the ten largest clones hold around 15%. Sequenced sample: memory CD8+ T cells sorted from blood. Subset defined: CD45RO+ cells pooled with CCR7-negative TemRA cells. The source is a man younger than 35 in good health.

V and J are TRBV18 and TRBJ2-3; no definite D call. The CDR3 totals 16 residues. Germline values: CDR1 KGHSH, CDR2 LQKENI. V lost 3 bases and J lost 3, with 16 bases in between. CDR3 nucleotide sequence: TGTGCCAGCTCACCGAAGGGCAGATGGGGTACAGATACGCAGTATTTT. This codes for CASSPKGRWGTDTQYF.

Note on this clone: The same CDR3 arises from other DNA sequences in this sample as well. J is TRBJ2-5 and V is TRBV27, with D perhaps TRBD1 (6 bases). Germline V lookup: CDR1 MNHEY, CDR2 SMNVEV (reference sequence). This CDR3 comprises 14 residues. Trimming left V 3 bases short and J 1 base short, with 9 bases between. The CDR3 DNA is TGTGCCAGCAGTTTGGTGGGGGCCCAAGAGACCCAGTACTTC. As protein: CASSLVGAQETQYF.